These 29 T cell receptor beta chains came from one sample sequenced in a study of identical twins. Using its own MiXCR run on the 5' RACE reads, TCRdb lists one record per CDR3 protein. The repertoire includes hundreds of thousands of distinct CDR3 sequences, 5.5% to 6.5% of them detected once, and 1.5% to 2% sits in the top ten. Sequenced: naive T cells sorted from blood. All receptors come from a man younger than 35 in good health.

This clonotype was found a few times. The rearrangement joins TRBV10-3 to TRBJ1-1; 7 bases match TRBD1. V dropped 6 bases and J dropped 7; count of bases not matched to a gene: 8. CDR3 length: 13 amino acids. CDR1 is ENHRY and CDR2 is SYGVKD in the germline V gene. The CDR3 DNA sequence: TGTGCCATCAGGCCGGGACAGATTAATGAAGCTTTCTTT. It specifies CAIRPGQINEAFF.

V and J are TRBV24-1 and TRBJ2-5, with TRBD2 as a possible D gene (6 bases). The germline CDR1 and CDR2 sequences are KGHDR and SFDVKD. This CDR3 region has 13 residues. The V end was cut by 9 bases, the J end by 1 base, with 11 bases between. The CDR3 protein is CATAGLAQETQYF. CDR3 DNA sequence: TGTGCCACCGCGGGGCTGGCCCAAGAGACCCAGTACTTC.

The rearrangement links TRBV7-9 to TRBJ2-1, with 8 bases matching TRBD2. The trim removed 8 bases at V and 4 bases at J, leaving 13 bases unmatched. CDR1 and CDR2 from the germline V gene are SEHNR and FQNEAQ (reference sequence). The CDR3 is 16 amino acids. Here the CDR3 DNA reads TGTGCCAGCCGCGGCCAGACGGGAGGGCCGTACAATGAGCAGTTCTTC. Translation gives CASRGQTGGPYNEQFF. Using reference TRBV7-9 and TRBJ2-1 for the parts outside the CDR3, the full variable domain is DTGVSQNPRHKITKRGQNVTFRCDPISEHNRLYWYRQTLGQGPEFLTYFQNEAQLEKSRLLSDRFSAERPKGSFSTLEIQRTEQGDSAMYLCASRGQTGGPYNEQFFGPGTRLTVL.

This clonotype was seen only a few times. As DNA, the CDR3 is TGTGCCATCTGGGCGGGTACCGTACCCGGGGAGCTGTTTTTT. Its protein is CAIWAGTVPGELFF. J is TRBJ2-2 and V is TRBV10-3, with D perhaps matching TRBD2 (5 bases). Germline values: CDR1 ENHRY, CDR2 SYGVKD. V was trimmed by 8 bases and J by 6 bases, leaving 16 bases between them. There are 14 residues in the CDR3.

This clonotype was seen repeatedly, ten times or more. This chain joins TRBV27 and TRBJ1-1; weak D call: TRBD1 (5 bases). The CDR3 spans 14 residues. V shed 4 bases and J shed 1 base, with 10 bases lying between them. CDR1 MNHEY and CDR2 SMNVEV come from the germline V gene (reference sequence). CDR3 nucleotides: TGTGCCAGCAGTTGGGACGCCAAGAACACTGAAGCTTTCTTT. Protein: CASSWDAKNTEAFF.

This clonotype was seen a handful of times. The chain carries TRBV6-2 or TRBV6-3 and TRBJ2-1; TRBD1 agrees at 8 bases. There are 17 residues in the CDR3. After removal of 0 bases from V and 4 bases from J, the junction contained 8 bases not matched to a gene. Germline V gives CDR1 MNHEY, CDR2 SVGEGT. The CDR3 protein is CASSYSEDRAPYNEQFF. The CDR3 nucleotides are TGTGCCAGCAGTTACTCGGAGGACAGGGCCCCTTACAATGAGCAGTTCTTC.

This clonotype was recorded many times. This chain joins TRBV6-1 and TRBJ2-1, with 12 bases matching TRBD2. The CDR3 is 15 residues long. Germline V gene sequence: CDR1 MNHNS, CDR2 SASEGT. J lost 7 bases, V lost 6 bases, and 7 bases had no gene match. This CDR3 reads CASRIRTSGTNEQFF. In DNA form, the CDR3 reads TGTGCCAGCAGAATCCGGACTAGCGGGACTAATGAGCAGTTCTTC.

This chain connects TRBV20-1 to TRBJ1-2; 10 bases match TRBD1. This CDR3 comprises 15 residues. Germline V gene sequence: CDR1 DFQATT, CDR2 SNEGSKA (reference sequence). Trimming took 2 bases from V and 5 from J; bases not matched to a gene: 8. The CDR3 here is CSARKGDRGLYGYTF. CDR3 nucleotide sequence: TGCAGTGCTAGAAAGGGTGACAGGGGGCTATATGGCTACACCTTC.

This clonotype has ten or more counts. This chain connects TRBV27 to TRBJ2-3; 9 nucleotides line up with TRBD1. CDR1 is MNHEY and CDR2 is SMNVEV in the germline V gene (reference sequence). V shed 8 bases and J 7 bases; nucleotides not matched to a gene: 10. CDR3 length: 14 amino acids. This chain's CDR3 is CASGRDRVSYTQYF. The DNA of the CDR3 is TGTGCCAGCGGCCGGGACAGGGTATCTTATACGCAGTATTTT.

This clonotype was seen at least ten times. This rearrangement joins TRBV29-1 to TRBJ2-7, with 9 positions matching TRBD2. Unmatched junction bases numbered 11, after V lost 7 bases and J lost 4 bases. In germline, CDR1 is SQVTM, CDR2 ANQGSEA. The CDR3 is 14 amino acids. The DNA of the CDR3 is TGCAGCGCTGGGGGTAGCGGGAGTAATTACGAGCAGTACTTC. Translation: CSAGGSGSNYEQYF.

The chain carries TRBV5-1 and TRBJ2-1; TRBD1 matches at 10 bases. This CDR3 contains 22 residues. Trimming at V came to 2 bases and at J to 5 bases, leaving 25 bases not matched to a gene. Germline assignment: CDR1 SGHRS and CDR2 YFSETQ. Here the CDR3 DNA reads TGCGCCAGCAGCTTAGACCGACAGGGGGCGTTAGCGGGATTCCCGAAGGACAATGAGCAGTTCTTC. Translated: CASSLDRQGALAGFPKDNEQFF.

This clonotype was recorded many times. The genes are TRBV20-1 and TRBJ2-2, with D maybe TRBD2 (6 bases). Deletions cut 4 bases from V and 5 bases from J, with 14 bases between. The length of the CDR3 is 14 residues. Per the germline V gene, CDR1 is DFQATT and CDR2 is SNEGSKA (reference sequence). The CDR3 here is CSATHKTRTGELFF. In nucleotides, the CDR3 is TGCAGTGCTACTCACAAGACTAGAACCGGGGAGCTGTTTTTT.

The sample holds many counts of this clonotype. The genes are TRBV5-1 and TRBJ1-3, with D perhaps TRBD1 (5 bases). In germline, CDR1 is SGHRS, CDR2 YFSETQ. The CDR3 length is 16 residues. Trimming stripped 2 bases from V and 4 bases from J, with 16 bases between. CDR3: CASSLEGKSSGNTIYF. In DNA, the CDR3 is TGCGCCAGCAGCTTAGAGGGGAAAAGCTCCGGAAACACCATATATTTT.

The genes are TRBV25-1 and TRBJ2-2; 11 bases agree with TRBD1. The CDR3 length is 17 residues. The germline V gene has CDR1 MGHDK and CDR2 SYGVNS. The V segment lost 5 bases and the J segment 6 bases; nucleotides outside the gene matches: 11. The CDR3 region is CASSNPGQGVAAGELFF. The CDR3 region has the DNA TGTGCCAGCAGTAACCCGGGACAGGGGGTGGCGGCCGGGGAGCTGTTTTTT.

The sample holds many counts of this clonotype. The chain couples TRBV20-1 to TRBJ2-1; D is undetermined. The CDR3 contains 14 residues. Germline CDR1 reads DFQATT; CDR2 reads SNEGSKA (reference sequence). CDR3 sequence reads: CSALERISYNEQFF. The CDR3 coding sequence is TGCAGCGCACTGGAAAGGATCTCCTACAATGAGCAGTTCTTC.

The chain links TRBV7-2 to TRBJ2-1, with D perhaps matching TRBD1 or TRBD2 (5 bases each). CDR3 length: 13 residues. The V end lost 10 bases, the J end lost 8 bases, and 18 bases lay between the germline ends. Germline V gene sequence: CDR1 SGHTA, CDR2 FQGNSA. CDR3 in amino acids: CATSGTPGDEQFF. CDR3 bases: TGTGCCACCTCCGGGACGCCGGGCGATGAGCAGTTCTTC.

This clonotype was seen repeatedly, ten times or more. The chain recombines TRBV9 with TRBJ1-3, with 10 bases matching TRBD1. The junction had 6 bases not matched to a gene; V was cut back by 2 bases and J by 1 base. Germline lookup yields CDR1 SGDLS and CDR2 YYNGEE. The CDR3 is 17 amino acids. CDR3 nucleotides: TGTGCCAGCAGCGTGACAGGGGGCCGGAGTTCTGGAAACACCATATATTTT. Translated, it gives CASSVTGGRSSGNTIYF.

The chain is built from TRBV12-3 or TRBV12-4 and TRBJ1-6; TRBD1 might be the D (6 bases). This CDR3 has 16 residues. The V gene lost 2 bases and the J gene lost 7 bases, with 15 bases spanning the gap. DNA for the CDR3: TGTGCCAGCAGTTTACGCGGGGGGCAGACAAATTCACCCCTCCACTTT. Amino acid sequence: CASSLRGGQTNSPLHF.

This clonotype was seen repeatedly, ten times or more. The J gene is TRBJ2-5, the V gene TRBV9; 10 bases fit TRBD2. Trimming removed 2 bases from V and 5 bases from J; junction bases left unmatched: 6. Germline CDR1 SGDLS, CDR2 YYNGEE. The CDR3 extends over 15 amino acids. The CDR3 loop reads CASSVASGSFETQYF. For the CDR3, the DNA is TGTGCCAGCAGCGTGGCTAGCGGGAGTTTCGAGACCCAGTACTTC. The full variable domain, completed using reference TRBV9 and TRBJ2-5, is DSGVTQTPKHLITATGQRVTLRCSPRSGDLSVYWYQQSLDQGLQFLIQYYNGEERAKGNILERFSAQQFPDLHSELNLSSLELGDSALYFCASSVASGSFETQYFGPGTRLLVL.

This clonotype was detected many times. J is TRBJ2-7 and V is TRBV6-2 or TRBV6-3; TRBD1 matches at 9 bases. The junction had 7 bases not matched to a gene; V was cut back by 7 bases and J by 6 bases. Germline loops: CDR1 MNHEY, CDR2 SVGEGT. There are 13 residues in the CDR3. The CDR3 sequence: CASMGTGSTEQYV. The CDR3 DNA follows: TGTGCCAGCATGGGGACAGGGAGTACCGAGCAGTACGTC.

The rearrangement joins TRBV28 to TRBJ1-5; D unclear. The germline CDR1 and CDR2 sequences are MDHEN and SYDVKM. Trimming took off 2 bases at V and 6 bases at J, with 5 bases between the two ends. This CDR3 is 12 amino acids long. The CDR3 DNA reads TGTGCCAGCAGTTTAAGCGTTCAGCCCCAGCATTTT. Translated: CASSLSVQPQHF.

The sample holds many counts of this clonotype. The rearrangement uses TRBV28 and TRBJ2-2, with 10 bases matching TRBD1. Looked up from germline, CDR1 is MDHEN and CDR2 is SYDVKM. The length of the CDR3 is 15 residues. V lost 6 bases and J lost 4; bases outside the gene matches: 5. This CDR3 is CASSWTGGRTGELFF. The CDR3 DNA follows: TGTGCCAGCAGCTGGACAGGGGGTCGCACCGGGGAGCTGTTTTTT.

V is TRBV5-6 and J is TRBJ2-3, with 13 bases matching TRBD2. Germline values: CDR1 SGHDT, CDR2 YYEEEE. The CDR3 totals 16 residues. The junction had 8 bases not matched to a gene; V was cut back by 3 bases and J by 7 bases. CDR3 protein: CASSWLTSGGRNTQYF. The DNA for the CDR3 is TGTGCCAGCAGCTGGCTGACTAGCGGGGGGCGGAATACGCAGTATTTT.

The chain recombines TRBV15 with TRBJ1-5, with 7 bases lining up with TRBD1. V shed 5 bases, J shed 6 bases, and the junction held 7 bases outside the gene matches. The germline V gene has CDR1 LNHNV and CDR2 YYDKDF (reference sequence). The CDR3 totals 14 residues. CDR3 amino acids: CATSVGTASQPQHF. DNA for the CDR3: TGTGCCACCAGCGTCGGGACAGCAAGTCAGCCCCAGCATTTT.

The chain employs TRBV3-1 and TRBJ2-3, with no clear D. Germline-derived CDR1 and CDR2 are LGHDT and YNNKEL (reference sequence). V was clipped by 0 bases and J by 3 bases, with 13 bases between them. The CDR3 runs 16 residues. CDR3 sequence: CASSQDNGQPTDTQYF. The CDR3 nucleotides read TGTGCCAGCAGCCAAGATAATGGCCAACCAACAGATACGCAGTATTTT.

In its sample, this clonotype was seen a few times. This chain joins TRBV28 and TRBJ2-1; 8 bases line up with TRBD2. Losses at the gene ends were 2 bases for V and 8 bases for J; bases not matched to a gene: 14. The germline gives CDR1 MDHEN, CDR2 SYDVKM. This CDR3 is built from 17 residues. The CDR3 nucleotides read TGTGCCAGCAGTTTAGATACTAGCGGCGCTTCTTTGGATGAGCAGTTCTTC. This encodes CASSLDTSGASLDEQFF.

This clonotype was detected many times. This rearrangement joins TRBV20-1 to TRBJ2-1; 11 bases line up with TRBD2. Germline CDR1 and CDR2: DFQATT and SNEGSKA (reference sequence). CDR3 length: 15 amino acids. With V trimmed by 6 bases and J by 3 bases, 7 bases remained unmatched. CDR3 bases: TGCAGTGCCACTAGCGGGAGTTCGAGCTACAATGAGCAGTTCTTC. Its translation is CSATSGSSSYNEQFF.

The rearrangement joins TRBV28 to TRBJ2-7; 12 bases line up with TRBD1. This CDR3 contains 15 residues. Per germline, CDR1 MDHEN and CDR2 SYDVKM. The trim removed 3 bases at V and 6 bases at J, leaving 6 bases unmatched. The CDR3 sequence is CASSFHGTGGSEQYF. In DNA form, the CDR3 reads TGTGCCAGCAGTTTCCATGGGACAGGGGGCTCCGAGCAGTACTTC.

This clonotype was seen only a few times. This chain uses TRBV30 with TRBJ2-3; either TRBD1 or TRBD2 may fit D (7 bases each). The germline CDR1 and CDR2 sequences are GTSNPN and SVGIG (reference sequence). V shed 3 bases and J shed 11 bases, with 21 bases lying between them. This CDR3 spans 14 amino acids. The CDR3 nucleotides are TGTGCCTGGAGCCCGACTAGCCCAGGGGGGATGCAGTATTTT. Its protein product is CAWSPTSPGGMQYF.